This T cell receptor beta chain stems from a study of OX40 agonist ivuxolimab in advanced cancers. Study summary: There were three patients with partial responses, one having hepatocellular carcinoma and two cutaneous melanoma.

Study-level results: Mean expanded clone counts were higher in CD8+ than CD4+ T cells. In the 0.1 to 3.0 mg/kg range, CD4+ and CD8+ blood T cells had expanded clonally by week 6.

Using immunoSEQ multiplex PCR, the repertoire was profiled, and TCRdb retains in-frame clones only, with some absent. The sample lists around 40,000 clones; roughly 91% were seen once. On this clone: The antigen remains unidentified.

CDR1 SQVTM and CDR2 ANQGSEA come from the germline V gene. The CDR3 spans 16 residues. V gave up 6 bases and J gave up 0 bases, with 18 bases separating them. Blood got drawn at baseline, again on cycle 4 day 1, and then on cycle 7 day 1. The TCR was taken from an adult with an advanced solid tumor such as melanoma, head and neck, liver or kidney cancer. The sequencing used CD4+ or CD8+ T cells sorted from blood, collected in a trial of the OX40 agonist ivuxolimab. The rearrangement links TRBV29-1 to TRBJ2-1; the D gene is possibly TRBD2 (6 bases). The CDR3 protein is CSVRRDGEASYNEQFF. The CDR3 DNA sequence: TGCAGCGTGAGGCGCGATGGGGAGGCCTCCTACAATGAGCAGTTCTTC.